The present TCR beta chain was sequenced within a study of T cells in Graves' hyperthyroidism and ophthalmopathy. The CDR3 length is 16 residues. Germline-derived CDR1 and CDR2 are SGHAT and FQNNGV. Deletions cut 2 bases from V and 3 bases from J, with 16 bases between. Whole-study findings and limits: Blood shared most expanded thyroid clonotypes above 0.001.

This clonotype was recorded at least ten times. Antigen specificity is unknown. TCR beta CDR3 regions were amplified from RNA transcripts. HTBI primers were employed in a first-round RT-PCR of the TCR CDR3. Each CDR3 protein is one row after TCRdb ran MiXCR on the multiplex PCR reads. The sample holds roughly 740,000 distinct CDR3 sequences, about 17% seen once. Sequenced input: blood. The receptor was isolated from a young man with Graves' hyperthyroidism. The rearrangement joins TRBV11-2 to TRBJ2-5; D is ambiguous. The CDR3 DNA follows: TGTGCCAGCAGCTTAAGCCCCTACCAACTAAAAGAGACCCAGTACTTC. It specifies CASSLSPYQLKETQYF.